This T cell receptor beta chain was retrieved from a study of blood T cell repertoires in COVID-19. Study-wide context: T cells, B-cell-depleted T cells, or PBMCs provided the cDNA or gDNA that served as material.

The germline V gene encodes CDR1 MNHNY and CDR2 SVGAGI (reference sequence). The V and J ends lost 5 bases and 6 bases respectively, with 23 bases between them. This CDR3 is 16 amino acids long. Clones were sequenced by immunoSEQ multiplex PCR, and TCRdb holds only the in-frame ones, with some missing. The sample shows 250,000 to 350,000 clones, approximately 86% of them seen only once. This chain uses TRBV6-6 with TRBJ2-7; weak D call: TRBD2 (5 bases). The TCR comes from a woman aged 25 to 39 who had recovered from COVID-19. Sequenced: peripheral blood. The CDR3 sequence: CASSASLAFGHREQYF. The CDR3 coding sequence is TGTGCCAGCAGTGCGAGCCTAGCCTTCGGTCATCGCGAGCAGTACTTC.